This TCR beta chain was found in a study of blood T cell repertoires in COVID-19. Study background: Whether acute or convalescent, the COVID-19 samples came from the United States, Italy and Spain. Sources were T cells, B-cell-depleted T cells, or PBMCs; the material itself was cDNA or gDNA.

On this clone: The germline gene is not matched at one end of the junction; a read error may be the cause.

Methods used by the authors: Reference gene primer amplification in the assay estimated nucleated cell counts. Profiled with immunoSEQ multiplex PCR; TCRdb holds only in-frame clones, not every one. V, J and clone size derive from that table, while D and trimming were established from the DNA sequence. The sample records more than 150,000 clones, around 87% being singletons. In germline, CDR1 is SGHVS, CDR2 FQNEAQ. The CDR3 length is 15 residues. The chain has TRBV7-8 and TRBJ2-2, with TRBD2 matching over 8 bases. Sequencing input: peripheral blood. This TCR was sampled from a man over 45 with acute or convalescent COVID-19. The CDR3 sequence: CQTKPKLADTGELFF. CDR3 nucleotide sequence: TGCCAGACTAAACCCAAACTAGCGGACACCGGGGAGCTGTTTTTT.